This T cell receptor beta chain was documented in a study of siplizumab effects on memory and regulatory T cells. Profiled with immunoSEQ multiplex PCR; TCRdb holds only in-frame clones, not every one. Here the sample spans fewer than 85,000 clones, approximately 95% being singletons. Germline V lookup: CDR1 SEHNR, CDR2 FQNEAQ (reference sequence). V was clipped by 5 bases and J by 9 bases, with 14 bases between them. The CDR3 runs to 13 residues. The TCR was taken from a human donor in good health. The sample comprised CD8+ T cells sorted from blood. This chain connects TRBV7-9 to TRBJ2-4; D ambiguous. The CDR3 reads CASSHPTYPIQYF. CDR3 sequence (DNA): TGTGCCAGCAGCCACCCGACCTATCCCATTCAGTACTTC.